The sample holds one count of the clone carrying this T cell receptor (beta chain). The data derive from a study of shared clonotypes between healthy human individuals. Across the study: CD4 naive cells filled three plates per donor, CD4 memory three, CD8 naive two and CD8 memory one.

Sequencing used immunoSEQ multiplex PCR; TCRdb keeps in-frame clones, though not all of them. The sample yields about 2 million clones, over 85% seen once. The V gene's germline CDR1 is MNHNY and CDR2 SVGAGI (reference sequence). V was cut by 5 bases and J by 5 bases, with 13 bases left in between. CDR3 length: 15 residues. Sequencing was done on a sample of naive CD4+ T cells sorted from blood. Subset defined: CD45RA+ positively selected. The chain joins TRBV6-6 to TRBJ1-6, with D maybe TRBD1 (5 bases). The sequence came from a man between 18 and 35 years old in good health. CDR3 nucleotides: TGTGCCAGCAGTCCAGCCGGGGGAAATAATTCACCCCTCCACTTT. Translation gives CASSPAGGNNSPLHF.